This is a list of T cell receptor beta chains from one sample in a study of graft-versus-host responses after intestinal transplantation. Assay: immunoSEQ multiplex PCR; the TCRdb copy retains only in-frame clones and omits some. This table holds roughly 46,000 clones, roughly 93% found once. This material consisted of PBMCs, taken about 800 days after a first intestinal transplant, on the day of a second. The receptor set was obtained from a human patient who received an intestinal transplant, so some T cells may come from the graft donor. The CDR3 runs from the conserved cysteine through the conserved F or W. The D gene is left open where the match is weak. Clone size is given for some rows only: seen once, a few or many times, or a class if the clone is expanded.

CDR3 protein,CDR3 DNA,D gene,V gene,J gene,clone size
CASRHTQVDEQFF,TGTGCCAGCAGGCATACACAGGTCGATGAGCAGTTCTTC,NA,TRBV28,TRBJ2-1,NA
CASSSGTAGGSFF,TGTGCCAGCAGCTCCGGGACCGCGGGAGGAAGTTTCTTT,NA,TRBV27,TRBJ1-1,once
CASSPRPGGDTQYF,TGTGCCAGCAGCCCCCGCCCGGGAGGCGATACGCAGTATTTT,TRBD2,TRBV7-3,TRBJ2-3,NA
CATHRQGTDTQYF,TGTGCCACCCACAGACAGGGGACAGATACGCAGTATTTT,TRBD1,TRBV7-9,TRBJ2-3,NA
CASSPEGRSTEAFF,TGCGCCAGCAGCCCGGAAGGCAGATCCACTGAAGCTTTCTTT,NA,TRBV5-1,TRBJ1-1,NA
CASSPRSYEQYF,TGTGCCAGCAGCCCCCGCTCCTACGAGCAGTACTTC,NA,TRBV11-1,TRBJ2-7,NA
CASSLGTRTNGYTF,TGTGCCAGCAGTTTAGGGACTAGGACAAATGGCTACACCTTC,NA,TRBV28,TRBJ1-2,NA
CASGAGTAGIGETQYF,TGTGCTAGTGGTGCCGGGACAGCGGGTATCGGGGAGACCCAGTACTTC,NA,TRBV12-5,TRBJ2-5,NA
CASSYLLAGAYEQYF,TGTGCCAGCAGCTATTTACTAGCGGGAGCCTACGAGCAGTACTTC,TRBD2,TRBV11-2,TRBJ2-7,NA
CASSLLSGLAADTQYF,TGTGCCAGCAGTTTATTGTCGGGGTTAGCGGCAGATACGCAGTATTTT,NA,TRBV27,TRBJ2-3,NA
CAWESTDNYGYTF,TGTGCCTGGGAATCGACAGACAACTATGGCTACACCTTC,NA,TRBV30,TRBJ1-2,NA
CAWRSGGLNEQFF,TGTGCCTGGAGGTCCGGGGGGCTGAATGAGCAGTTCTTC,NA,TRBV30,TRBJ2-1,NA
CASSKEGQGDGTTEAFF,TGTGCCAGCAGCAAAGAGGGACAGGGCGACGGTACCACTGAAGCTTTCTTT,NA,TRBV21-1,TRBJ1-1,NA
CASSTMAGTYEQFF,TGTGCCAGCAGTACAATGGCCGGTACCTATGAGCAGTTCTTC,NA,TRBV27,TRBJ2-1,once
CASREAGGSYEQYF,TGTGCCAGCAGGGAAGCGGGGGGATCTTACGAGCAGTACTTC,TRBD2,TRBV6-5,TRBJ2-7,NA
CASSYGQHQPQHF,TGTGCCAGCAGTTACGGGCAGCATCAGCCCCAGCATTTT,NA,TRBV6-5,TRBJ1-5,NA
CASTEGQEGTNEKLFF,TGTGCCAGTACTGAGGGCCAAGAGGGAACTAATGAAAAACTGTTTTTT,NA,TRBV19,TRBJ1-4,NA
CASSGDNNQPQHF,TGTGCCAGCAGTGGGGATAACAATCAGCCCCAGCATTTT,NA,TRBV2,TRBJ1-5,NA
CASSDPGRGFYGYTF,TGTGCCAGCAGTGATCCGGGACGGGGGTTCTATGGCTACACCTTC,NA,TRBV6-1,TRBJ1-2,NA
CASSFSGGVGTEAFF,TGTGCCAGCAGCTTTAGTGGGGGAGTCGGCACTGAAGCTTTCTTT,NA,TRBV7-2,TRBJ1-1,NA
CASSMGTGTGNTIYF,TGCGCCAGCAGCATGGGGACAGGGACTGGAAACACCATATATTTT,TRBD1,TRBV5-1,TRBJ1-3,NA
CASSLGLVGANYGYTF,TGTGCCAGCAGCTTGGGCCTCGTGGGGGCTAACTATGGCTACACCTTC,NA,TRBV5-8,TRBJ1-2,NA
CASRSPERRSTDTQYF,TGTGCAAGTCGCTCCCCGGAGCGGAGGAGCACAGATACGCAGTATTTT,NA,TRBV12-2,TRBJ2-3,NA
CASQGRGRSPLHF,TGTGCCAGCCAGGGGAGGGGCCGGTCACCCCTCCACTTT,NA,TRBV28,TRBJ1-6,NA
CASSPPGKRTDTQYF,TGTGCCAGCAGCCCTCCAGGGAAGAGGACAGATACGCAGTATTTT,NA,TRBV7-9,TRBJ2-3,NA
CASSLGASRGGELFF,TGTGCCAGCAGCTTGGGGGCCAGCAGGGGCGGGGAGCTATTTTTT,NA,TRBV7-6,TRBJ2-2,NA
CATSRPPGQGNEKLFF,TGTGCCACCAGCAGACCTCCGGGACAGGGGAATGAAAAACTGTTTTTT,TRBD1,TRBV15,TRBJ1-4,NA
CASRDFGETQYF,TGTGCCAGTAGGGACTTTGGGGAGACCCAGTACTTC,NA,TRBV19,TRBJ2-5,NA
CASRLELAGDEQYF,TGTGCCAGCAGACTAGAGCTAGCGGGAGACGAGCAGTACTTC,TRBD2,TRBV27,TRBJ2-7,NA
CASSLGLGLYEQYF,TGTGCCAGCAGCTTGGGACTAGGACTCTACGAGCAGTACTTC,NA,TRBV5-6,TRBJ2-7,NA
CASRTGDTGELFF,TGTGCCAGCAGAACAGGGGACACCGGGGAGCTGTTTTTT,TRBD1,TRBV6-8,TRBJ2-2,NA
CASSPRGVSGANVLTF,TGTGCCAGCAGCCCAAGGGGTGTCTCTGGGGCCAACGTCCTGACTTTC,NA,TRBV7-3,TRBJ2-6,NA
CASSPGIHEQYF,TGTGCCAGCAGCCCCGGTATCCACGAGCAGTACTTC,NA,TRBV14,TRBJ2-7,NA
CASSYADRVVDEQFF,TGTGCCAGCAGTTACGCGGACAGGGTGGTGGATGAGCAGTTCTTC,TRBD1,TRBV6-6,TRBJ2-1,NA
CAIQDRDTQYF,TGTGCCATCCAAGATAGGGATACGCAGTATTTT,NA,TRBV10-3,TRBJ2-3,NA
CASSQDAYGYTF,TGCGCCAGCAGCCAAGACGCCTATGGCTACACCTTC,NA,TRBV4-1,TRBJ1-2,NA
CASSPLDRGDETQYF,TGTGCCAGCAGCCCCTTGGATCGGGGCGACGAGACCCAGTACTTC,NA,TRBV11-1,TRBJ2-5,NA
CASSSTRDSYGYTF,TGTGCCAGCAGCTCCACCCGGGACAGCTATGGCTACACCTTC,TRBD1,TRBV7-9,TRBJ1-2,NA
CASRALGANPDILGETQYF,TGTGCCAGCAGAGCTCTTGGGGCGAACCCGGACATACTCGGGGAGACCCAGTACTTC,NA,TRBV6-4,TRBJ2-5,NA
CASSSLGSPGYTF,TGTGCCAGCAGCTCCCTCGGCAGCCCGGGCTACACCTTC,NA,TRBV7-6,TRBJ1-2,NA
CASSYDRISQPQHF,TGTGCCAGCAGTTACGACAGGATTTCTCAGCCCCAGCATTTT,NA,TRBV6-5,TRBJ1-5,once
CASSSKNPGLAEYNGQFF,TGTGCCAGCAGCTCCAAGAACCCGGGACTAGCGGAGTACAATGGGCAGTTCTTC,TRBD2,TRBV7-3,TRBJ2-1,NA
CASSSPVPRQGGNQPQHF,TGTGCCAGCAGTTCGCCGGTTCCTCGGCAGGGTGGGAATCAGCCCCAGCATTTT,NA,TRBV28,TRBJ1-5,NA
CASSVLPSSYNEQFF,TGTGCCAGCAGTGTCCTGCCCAGCTCCTACAATGAGCAGTTCTTC,NA,TRBV6-4,TRBJ2-1,NA
CASSLEPWLGPRGDSYNSPLHF,TGTGCCAGCAGCTTAGAGCCGTGGTTGGGACCCAGGGGAGACTCCTATAATTCACCCCTCCACTTT,NA,TRBV7-6,TRBJ1-6,NA
CASTFGGGIQETQYF,TGTGCCAGCACTTTCGGGGGCGGGATCCAAGAGACCCAGTACTTC,NA,TRBV6-5,TRBJ2-5,NA
CASRPDRVAGANVLTF,TGTGCCAGCAGACCAGACAGGGTGGCTGGGGCCAACGTCCTGACTTTC,TRBD1,TRBV2,TRBJ2-6,NA
CASSPRPGSNEQFF,TGTGCCAGCTCACCACGGCCTGGTAGCAATGAGCAGTTCTTC,NA,TRBV18,TRBJ2-1,NA
CASSQDWTGLETQYF,TGTGCCAGCAGCCAAGATTGGACAGGGCTGGAGACCCAGTACTTC,TRBD1,TRBV14,TRBJ2-5,NA
CASSIGLAGVGETQYF,TGCGCCAGCAGCATAGGGCTAGCGGGAGTCGGAGAGACCCAGTACTTC,TRBD2,TRBV4-1,TRBJ2-5,NA
CASSSQTSVNEQFF,TGTGCCAGCAGCTCACAGACTAGCGTTAATGAGCAGTTCTTC,TRBD2,TRBV7-9,TRBJ2-1,NA